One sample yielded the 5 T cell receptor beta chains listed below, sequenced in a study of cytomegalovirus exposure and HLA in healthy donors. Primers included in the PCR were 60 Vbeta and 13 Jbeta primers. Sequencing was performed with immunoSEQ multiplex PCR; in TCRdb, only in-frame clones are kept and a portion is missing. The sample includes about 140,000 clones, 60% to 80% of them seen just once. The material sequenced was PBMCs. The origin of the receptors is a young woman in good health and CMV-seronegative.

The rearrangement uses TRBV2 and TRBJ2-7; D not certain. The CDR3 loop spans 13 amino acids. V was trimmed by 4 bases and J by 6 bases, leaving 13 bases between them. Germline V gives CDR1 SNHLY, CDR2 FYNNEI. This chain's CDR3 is CASSVRTGVEQYV. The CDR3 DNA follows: TGTGCCAGCAGTGTCCGAACGGGTGTCGAGCAGTACGTC.

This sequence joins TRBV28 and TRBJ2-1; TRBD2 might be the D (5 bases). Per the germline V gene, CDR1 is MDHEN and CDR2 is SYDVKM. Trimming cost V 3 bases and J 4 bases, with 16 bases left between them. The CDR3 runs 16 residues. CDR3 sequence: CASSFGLLYLYNEQFF. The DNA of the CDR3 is TGTGCCAGCAGTTTCGGACTCTTGTACTTGTACAATGAGCAGTTCTTC.

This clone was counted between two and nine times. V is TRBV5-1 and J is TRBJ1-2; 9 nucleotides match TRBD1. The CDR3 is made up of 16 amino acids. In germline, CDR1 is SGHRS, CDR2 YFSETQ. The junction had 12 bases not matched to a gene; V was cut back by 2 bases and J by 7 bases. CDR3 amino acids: CASSFLTGTGIGGYTF. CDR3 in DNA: TGCGCCAGCAGCTTCCTCACAGGGACAGGGATCGGTGGCTACACCTTC.

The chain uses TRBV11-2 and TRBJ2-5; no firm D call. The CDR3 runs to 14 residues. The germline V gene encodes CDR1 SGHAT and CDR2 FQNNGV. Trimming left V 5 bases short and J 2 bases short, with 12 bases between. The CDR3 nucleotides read TGTGCCAGCAGCCCTCTCACCCTACAAGAGACCCAGTACTTC. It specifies CASSPLTLQETQYF.

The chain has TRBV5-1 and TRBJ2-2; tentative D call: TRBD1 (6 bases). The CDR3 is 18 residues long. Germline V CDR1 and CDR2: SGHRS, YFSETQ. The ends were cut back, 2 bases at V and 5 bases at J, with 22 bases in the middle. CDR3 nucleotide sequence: TGCGCCAGCAGCTTTGGACAGAACACCTATATCAGTACCGGGGAGCTGTTTTTT. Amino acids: CASSFGQNTYISTGELFF.